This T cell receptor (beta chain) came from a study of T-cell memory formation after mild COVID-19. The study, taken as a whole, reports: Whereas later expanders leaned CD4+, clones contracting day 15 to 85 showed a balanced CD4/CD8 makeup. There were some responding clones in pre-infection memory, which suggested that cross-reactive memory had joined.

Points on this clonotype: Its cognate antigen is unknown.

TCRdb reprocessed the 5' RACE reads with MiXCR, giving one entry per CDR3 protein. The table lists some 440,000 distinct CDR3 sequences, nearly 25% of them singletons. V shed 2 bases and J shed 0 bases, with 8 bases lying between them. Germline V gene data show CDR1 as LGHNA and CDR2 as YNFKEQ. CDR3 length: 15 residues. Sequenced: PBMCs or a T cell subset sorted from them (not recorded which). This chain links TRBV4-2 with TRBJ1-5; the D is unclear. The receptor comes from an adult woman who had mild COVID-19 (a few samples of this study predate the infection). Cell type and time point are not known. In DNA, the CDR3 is TGTGCCAGCAGCCAACCCGGACGTAGCAATCAGCCCCAGCATTTT. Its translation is CASSQPGRSNQPQHF.